A single sample is the source of the 20 T cell receptor beta chains below, sequenced in a study of blood T cell repertoires in COVID-19. Method: immunoSEQ multiplex PCR; TCRdb's copy keeps in-frame clones and lacks some. The sample lists around 100,000 clones, almost 90% occurring once. What was sequenced was peripheral blood. The receptors come from a human donor in a cohort sampled during active COVID-19.

The chain combines TRBV6-5 with TRBJ2-6, with D hard to call. CDR1 is MNHEY and CDR2 is SVGAGI in the germline V gene. The CDR3 extends over 16 amino acids. With 2 bases removed from V and 1 base from J, the gap between germline ends came to 9 bases. As DNA, the CDR3 is TGTGCCAGCAGTTACGCGAGAGGTTCTGGGGCCAACGTCCTGACTTTC. Encoded protein: CASSYARGSGANVLTF.

J is TRBJ1-1 and V is TRBV9; the D gene is possibly TRBD1 (5 bases). Germline V gene lookup returns CDR1 SGDLS and CDR2 YYNGEE. The V end was cut by 4 bases, the J end by 3 bases, with 16 bases between. This CDR3 is 15 amino acids long. The CDR3 region has the DNA TGTGCCAGCAGCCCAACTCTCCGACAGTACACTGAAGCTTTCTTT. Translating it yields CASSPTLRQYTEAFF.

The CDR3 DNA reads as TGTGCCAGCCGCAGGGGCGGTAGCAATCAGCCCCAGCATTTT. Translation: CASRRGGSNQPQHF. The chain carries TRBV18 and TRBJ1-5, with D possibly being TRBD1 (6 bases). The germline V and J ends were trimmed by 8 bases and 0 bases, with 11 bases remaining between them. CDR3 length: 14 residues. The germline gives CDR1 KGHSH, CDR2 LQKENI.

The chain has TRBV27 and TRBJ1-1; D call uncertain. From germline, CDR1 is MNHEY and CDR2 SMNVEV (reference sequence). V lost 0 bases and J 5 bases, leaving 10 bases between the germline ends. The CDR3 extends over 14 amino acids. CDR3 loop: CASSLSWPRTEAFF. In DNA, the CDR3 is TGTGCCAGCAGTTTATCGTGGCCCAGGACTGAAGCTTTCTTT.

The chain is built from TRBV3-1 (or the pseudogene TRBV3-2) and TRBJ1-1, with D possibly being TRBD1 (5 bases). CDR1 is LGHDT and CDR2 is YNNKEL in the germline V gene (reference sequence). This CDR3 contains 13 residues. Trimming took off 3 bases at V and 7 bases at J, with 12 bases between the two ends. The DNA of the CDR3 is TGTGCCAGCAGCCAGGGGCAGGCCCTTGAAGCTTTCTTT. It codes for CASSQGQALEAFF.

The chain links TRBV6-2 or TRBV6-3 to TRBJ2-2; 11 positions agree with TRBD2. Germline V lookup: CDR1 MNHEY, CDR2 SVGEGT. V lost 5 bases and J lost 4; bases outside the gene matches: 6. This CDR3 contains 16 residues. The DNA for the CDR3 is TGTGCCAGCAGTCCCGGGACTAGCGGAAGCACCGGGGAGCTGTTTTTT. Its protein product is CASSPGTSGSTGELFF.

The chain joins TRBV27 to TRBJ2-1, with TRBD2 matching 11 bases. The CDR3 extends over 16 amino acids. Germline loops: CDR1 MNHEY, CDR2 SMNVEV (reference sequence). The trim removed 5 bases at V and 6 bases at J, leaving 9 bases unmatched. In nucleotides, the CDR3 is TGTGCCAGCAGTCTTATTAGCGGGGGGGTGGGCAATGAGCAGTTCTTC. Translated, it gives CASSLISGGVGNEQFF.

This clone was detected once. The rearrangement uses TRBV6-5 and TRBJ2-7, with 9 bases fitting TRBD1. Trimming cost V 4 bases and J 4 bases; bases outside gene matches: 8. Germline CDR1 MNHEY, CDR2 SVGAGI. The CDR3 runs to 15 residues. CDR3 amino acids: CASSSIRDREYEQYF. Written as DNA, the CDR3 is TGTGCCAGCAGTTCTATCCGGGACAGGGAATACGAGCAGTACTTC.

J is TRBJ2-7 and V is TRBV4-3; D possibly corresponds to TRBD2 (5 bases). This CDR3 has 15 residues. The germline V gene encodes CDR1 LGHNA and CDR2 YSLEER. Trimming pared 4 bases from V and 3 bases from J, leaving 16 bases between. CDR3 nucleotides: TGCGCCAGCAGCCGACTCCCGGAGGCCGGCTACGAGCAGTACTTC. This translates into CASSRLPEAGYEQYF.

The rearrangement uses TRBV3-1 (or the pseudogene TRBV3-2) and TRBJ2-1; unclear D gene. The V gene lost 1 base and the J gene lost 6 bases, with 10 bases spanning the gap. Germline V gene data show CDR1 as LGHDT and CDR2 as YNNKEL (reference sequence). The CDR3 totals 14 residues. The CDR3 reads CASSQARVPNEQFF. The CDR3 nucleotides read TGTGCCAGCAGCCAAGCTCGGGTCCCCAATGAGCAGTTCTTC.

This chain uses TRBV19 with TRBJ1-2; 9 bases line up with TRBD1. The CDR3 spans 14 residues. CDR1 and CDR2 from the germline V gene are LNHDA and SQIVND (reference sequence). V was clipped by 2 bases and J by 4 bases; unmatched bases: 2. The CDR3 is CASSIRTGAYGYTF. CDR3 DNA: TGTGCCAGTAGTATAAGGACAGGGGCCTATGGCTACACCTTC.

The gene calls are TRBV7-3 and TRBJ1-1; D not resolved. The CDR3 contains 17 residues. V was trimmed by 3 bases and J by 6 bases, leaving 23 bases between them. Germline assignment: CDR1 SGHTA and CDR2 FQGTGA. The CDR3, as DNA: TGTGCCAGCAGCTTCAAACCCCCCCAACGGGGTATCGCTGAAGCTTTCTTT. It yields the protein CASSFKPPQRGIAEAFF.

The V call is TRBV5-1, the J call TRBJ2-5, with TRBD2 matching over 8 bases. Germline CDR1 is SGHRS and CDR2 is YFSETQ. V was clipped by 1 base and J by 1 base; unmatched bases: 12. The CDR3 is made up of 18 amino acids. The CDR3 bases are TGCGCCAGCAGCTTGTCCTCCCGGGGACTAGGGCGCCAAGAGACCCAGTACTTC. Protein: CASSLSSRGLGRQETQYF. The full variable domain, completed using reference TRBV5-1 and TRBJ2-5, is KAGVTQTPRYLIKTRGQQVTLSCSPISGHRSVSWYQQTPGQGLQFLFEYFSETQRNKGNFPGRFSGRQFSNSRSEMNVSTLELGDSALYLCASSLSSRGLGRQETQYFGPGTRLLVL.

The chain couples TRBV29-1 to TRBJ1-1; 8 positions match TRBD1. V lost 4 bases and J lost 1; bases outside the gene matches: 5. The CDR3 is 14 residues long. Germline CDR1 and CDR2: SQVTM and ANQGSEA. CDR3 in DNA: TGCAGCGTTGCCCCCGGGACAGGGAACACTGAAGCTTTCTTT. It codes for CSVAPGTGNTEAFF.

The chain joins TRBV25-1 to TRBJ1-4, with 8 nucleotides matching TRBD1. J was trimmed by 1 base and V by 7 bases; bases with no gene match: 8. Germline CDR1 reads MGHDK; CDR2 reads SYGVNS. The CDR3 sequence is 16 residues long. The CDR3 coding sequence is TGTGCCAGCACCTCAGGGGGCGGGCGAACTAATGAAAAACTGTTTTTT. This sequence encodes CASTSGGGRTNEKLFF. The full variable domain, its missing parts supplied by reference TRBV25-1 and TRBJ1-4, is EADIYQTPRYLVIGTGKKITLECSQTMGHDKMYWYQQDPGMELHLIHYSYGVNSTEKGDLSSESTVSRIRTEHFPLTLESARPSHTSQYLCASTSGGGRTNEKLFFGSGTQLSVL.

The gene calls are TRBV5-1 and TRBJ2-1; D is ambiguous. The V and J ends lost 4 bases and 8 bases respectively, with 10 bases between them. Germline V gene lookup returns CDR1 SGHRS and CDR2 YFSETQ. The CDR3 runs to 12 residues. CDR3 in DNA: TGCGCCAGCAGCCGGCCTAGTTATGAGCAGTTCTTC. It encodes CASSRPSYEQFF.

J is TRBJ1-6 and V is TRBV6-2 or TRBV6-3; tentative D call: TRBD1 (6 bases). Germline-derived CDR1 and CDR2 are MNHEY and SVGEGT. The CDR3 has 15 amino acids. Trimming removed 2 bases at V and 4 bases at J, with 9 bases between. The CDR3 DNA sequence: TGTGCCAGCAGTTACGGACAGCCGTATAATTCACCCCTCCACTTT. Translation gives CASSYGQPYNSPLHF.

This rearrangement joins TRBV28 to TRBJ2-7, with D tentatively TRBD1 (6 bases). The V gene's germline CDR1 is MDHEN and CDR2 SYDVKM. Trimming removed 6 bases from V and 2 bases from J, with 17 bases in between. This CDR3 contains 15 residues. The CDR3: CASSPTPRQAYEQYF. The CDR3 coding sequence is TGTGCCAGCAGCCCAACCCCCCGACAGGCCTACGAGCAGTACTTC.

The V and J genes are TRBV10-2 and TRBJ1-4, with 7 bases matching TRBD1. V gave up 3 bases and J gave up 4 bases; unmatched junction bases: 2. Germline V CDR1 and CDR2: WSHSY, SAAADI. CDR3 length: 14 amino acids. The CDR3 DNA reads TGCGCCAGCAGTGAACAGGGGATTAATGAAAAACTGTTTTTT. Translated: CASSEQGINEKLFF.

V gene TRBV7-8 combines with J gene TRBJ1-6, with D possibly matching TRBD1 (6 bases). CDR1 is SGHVS and CDR2 is FQNEAQ in the germline V gene. The CDR3 spans 15 residues. V was cut by 3 bases and J by 7 bases, with 13 bases left in between. Here the CDR3 reads CASSFETGRNSPLHF. DNA of the CDR3: TGTGCCAGCAGCTTTGAAACAGGGCGAAATTCACCCCTCCACTTT.